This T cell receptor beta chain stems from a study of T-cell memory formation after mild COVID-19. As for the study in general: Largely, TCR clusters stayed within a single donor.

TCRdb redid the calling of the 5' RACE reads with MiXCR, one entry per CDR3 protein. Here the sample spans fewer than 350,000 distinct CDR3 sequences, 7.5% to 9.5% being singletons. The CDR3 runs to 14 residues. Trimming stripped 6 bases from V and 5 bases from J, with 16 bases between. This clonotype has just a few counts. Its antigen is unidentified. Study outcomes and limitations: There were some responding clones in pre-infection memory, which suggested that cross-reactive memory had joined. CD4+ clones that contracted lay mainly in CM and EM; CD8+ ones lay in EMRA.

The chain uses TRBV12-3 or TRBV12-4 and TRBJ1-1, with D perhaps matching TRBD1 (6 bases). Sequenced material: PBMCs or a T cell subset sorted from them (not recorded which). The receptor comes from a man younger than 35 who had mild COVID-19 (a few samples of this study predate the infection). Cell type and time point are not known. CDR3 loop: CASSPTGPGTEAFF. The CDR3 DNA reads TGTGCCAGCAGCCCTACAGGGCCCGGGACTGAAGCTTTCTTT.